The 6 T cell receptor beta chains in this list originate from one sample, sequenced in a study of blood T cell repertoires in COVID-19. The data were produced by immunoSEQ multiplex PCR, yet TCRdb's version contains in-frame clones alone and is incomplete. The sample lists approximately 250,000 clones, more than 80% occurring once. Specimen: PBMCs or T cells enriched from blood (not recorded which). Every receptor here comes from a woman in her thirties with acute COVID-19.

With respect to this clone: The junction does not match germline at one end; this may be a read error. This chain connects TRBV6-5 to TRBJ1-1, with D possibly being TRBD1 (5 bases). Per the germline V gene, CDR1 is MNHEY and CDR2 is SVGAGI. The CDR3 length is 15 residues. CDR3 DNA sequence: TGTGCCAGCAGTCAGCCCCCTCCAGGGAACCCTGAAGCTTTCTTT. Its protein is CASSQPPPGNPEAFF.

The J gene is TRBJ1-5, the V gene TRBV28; D is uncertain. V was trimmed by 7 bases and J by 6 bases, leaving 10 bases between them. CDR3 size: 12 residues. Germline V gene sequence: CDR1 MDHEN, CDR2 SYDVKM. As DNA, the CDR3 is TGTGCCAGCACGGGGAACCCTCAGCCCCAGCATTTT. Its translation is CASTGNPQPQHF. The full variable domain, its missing parts supplied by reference TRBV28 and TRBJ1-5, is DVKVTQSSRYLVKRTGEKVFLECVQDMDHENMFWYRQDPGLGLRLIYFSYDVKMKEKGDIPEGYSVSREKKERFSLILESASTNQTSMYLCASTGNPQPQHFGDGTRLSIL.

The rearrangement joins TRBV27 to TRBJ1-5; D call uncertain. Germline V gene lookup returns CDR1 MNHEY and CDR2 SMNVEV (reference sequence). Trimming took 5 bases from V and 4 from J, leaving 12 bases between them. The CDR3 contains 14 residues. This chain's CDR3 is CASSPLPLNQPQHF. The CDR3 DNA sequence: TGTGCCAGCAGTCCCCTCCCCCTAAATCAGCCCCAGCATTTT.

The chain couples TRBV19 to TRBJ2-3; 10 nucleotides agree with TRBD2. Trimming removed 9 bases from V and 5 bases from J; junction bases left unmatched: 14. This CDR3 spans 16 amino acids. CDR1 LNHDA and CDR2 SQIVND come from the germline V gene (reference sequence). CDR3 coding DNA: TGTGCCAGCAGGAGCGGGAGGGCCGAAGATGGAGATACGCAGTATTTT. Protein: CASRSGRAEDGDTQYF.

This rearrangement joins TRBV19 to TRBJ1-2, with D possibly being TRBD1 (5 bases). The CDR3 consists of 12 residues. Germline V gives CDR1 LNHDA, CDR2 SQIVND (reference sequence). V dropped 6 bases and J dropped 7 bases, with 12 bases sitting between them. CDR3 amino acids: CASSEPDTGYTF. CDR3 nucleotide sequence: TGTGCCAGTAGCGAACCGGACACTGGCTACACCTTC.

This sequence joins TRBV5-1 and TRBJ2-1; no clear D gene. Trimming stripped 5 bases from V and 0 bases from J, with 12 bases between. The germline V gene has CDR1 SGHRS and CDR2 YFSETQ. The CDR3 covers 15 residues. The CDR3 nucleotides are TGCGCCAGCAGTCAACTCCCTCTCTCCTACAATGAGCAGTTCTTC. Translating it yields CASSQLPLSYNEQFF. Filled out from reference TRBV5-1 and TRBJ2-1, the complete variable domain reads KAGVTQTPRYLIKTRGQQVTLSCSPISGHRSVSWYQQTPGQGLQFLFEYFSETQRNKGNFPGRFSGRQFSNSRSEMNVSTLELGDSALYLCASSQLPLSYNEQFFGPGTRLTVL.